Each of the 21 T cell receptor beta chains below was sequenced from the same sample in a study of shared clonotypes between healthy human individuals. The method was immunoSEQ multiplex PCR; TCRdb's version includes in-frame clones alone and lacks a portion of them. The table has about 1.1 million clones, roughly 74% seen once. Sequencing input: memory CD4+ T cells from PBMCs. Specified subset: CD45RA-negative fraction. The receptors derive from a man younger than 35 in good health. Some clones in this sample may be carry-over from other donors' samples.

This clone was picked up one time. The CDR3 region is CASSSTGHEQFF. The CDR3 coding sequence is TGTGCCAGCAGCTCGACAGGGCATGAGCAGTTCTTC. The chain links TRBV2 to TRBJ2-1; 7 nucleotides match TRBD1. The length of the CDR3 is 12 residues. Germline values: CDR1 SNHLY, CDR2 FYNNEI. J was trimmed by 8 bases and V by 6 bases; bases with no gene match: 4. The full variable domain, with the rest looked up from reference TRBV2 and TRBJ2-1, is EPEVTQTPSHQVTQMGQEVILRCVPISNHLYFYWYRQILGQKVEFLVSFYNNEISEKSEIFDDQFSVERPDGSNFTLKIRSTKLEDSAMYFCASSSTGHEQFFGPGTRLTVL.

In DNA, the CDR3 is TGTGCCAGCAGTTTTGGACAGAACGAAGCTTTCTTT. Translating it yields CASSFGQNEAFF. V and J are TRBV28 and TRBJ1-1; tentative D call: TRBD1 (6 bases). From germline, CDR1 is MDHEN and CDR2 SYDVKM. The CDR3 loop spans 12 amino acids. Between the trimmed V and J ends, which lost 3 bases and 8 bases, there was a span of 10 bases.

This clone was seen just once. The same CDR3 arises from other DNA sequences in this sample as well. This rearrangement joins TRBV9 to TRBJ2-7, with D unresolved. The ends were cut back, 4 bases at V and 1 base at J, with 9 bases in the middle. The CDR3 runs to 13 residues. Germline values: CDR1 SGDLS, CDR2 YYNGEE. CDR3: CASSPRSSYEQYF. As DNA, the CDR3 is TGTGCCAGCAGCCCCCGGAGTTCCTACGAGCAGTACTTC.

This clone appeared a single time. The chain combines TRBV6-6 with TRBJ2-1; D possibly corresponds to TRBD1 (7 bases). Per the germline V gene, CDR1 is MNHNY and CDR2 is SVGAGI (reference sequence). The V end lost 8 bases, the J end lost 0 bases, and 17 bases lay between the germline ends. This CDR3 has 16 amino acids. Written as DNA, the CDR3 is TGTGCCAGCGGAGGGACAGCCAAAGGCTCCTACAATGAGCAGTTCTTC. It codes for CASGGTAKGSYNEQFF.

The chain links TRBV7-2 to TRBJ2-7, with 10 bases identical to TRBD2. Losses at the gene ends were 1 base for V and 3 bases for J; bases not matched to a gene: 3. Germline CDR1 SGHTA, CDR2 FQGNSA. This CDR3 spans 15 amino acids. The CDR3 here is CASSLVAGGFYEQYF. DNA for the CDR3: TGTGCCAGCAGCTTAGTAGCGGGAGGCTTCTACGAGCAGTACTTC.

The rearrangement uses TRBV5-1 and TRBJ2-3; D is ambiguous. V was pared by 9 bases and J by 0 bases, with 14 bases between. The germline V gene encodes CDR1 SGHRS and CDR2 YFSETQ. The CDR3 length is 14 residues. CDR3 sequence reads: CATSVDPSTDTQYF. The CDR3 nucleotides are TGCGCCACCTCCGTGGACCCTAGCACAGATACGCAGTATTTT.

As DNA, the CDR3 is TGTGCCAGCAGCGGACTAGCGCAGAACACCGGGGAGCTGTTTTTT. This encodes CASSGLAQNTGELFF. The V and J genes are TRBV7-6 and TRBJ2-2; 9 bases match TRBD2. From germline, CDR1 is SGHVS and CDR2 FNYEAQ. The CDR3 length is 15 residues. V dropped 5 bases and J dropped 1; count of bases not matched to a gene: 2.

Points on this clone: A junction end diverges from the germline sequence, so it may reflect a read error. This chain joins TRBV11-2 and TRBJ2-5, with 7 bases aligning to TRBD1. The germline V gene has CDR1 SGHAT and CDR2 FQNNGV. CDR3 length: 16 residues. CDR3 nucleotide sequence: TGTGCCAGCAGCTTTGCTCGGACAGGTCCCCTAGAGTCCCAGTACTTC. It is translated as CASSFARTGPLESQYF.

About this clone: Its ends do not fully match the called genes, so a read error is possible. V usage is TRBV6-5 and J usage is TRBJ2-2, with 7 bases identical to TRBD2. CDR1 is MNHEY, CDR2 SVGAGI, per germline. The CDR3 has 15 residues. CDR3 sequence reads: CASSYSNHIPGGAVF. In nucleotides, the CDR3 is TGTGCCAGCAGTTACTCCAACCACATTCCGGGGGGAGCTGTTTTT.

V gene TRBV18 combines with J gene TRBJ2-2; D may match TRBD1 or TRBD2 (6 bases each). Trimming took off 3 bases at V and 5 bases at J, with 10 bases between the two ends. The germline gives CDR1 KGHSH, CDR2 LQKENI. CDR3 size: 14 residues. Here the CDR3 reads CASSPRGRTGELFF. In nucleotides, the CDR3 is TGTGCCAGCTCACCCCGGGGGCGGACCGGGGAGCTGTTTTTT.

This sequence joins TRBV21-1 and TRBJ2-1; the table's D call, TRBD2, was not checked against the DNA. TRBV21-1 is flagged as a pseudogene. This CDR3 is built from 17 residues. The CDR3 DNA is TGTGCCAGCAGCAAGCCTAGCGGGAGCCTAAAAGGCAATGAGCAGTTCTTC. Residues: CASSKPSGSLKGNEQFF.

The chain combines TRBV11-3 with TRBJ2-1, with TRBD2 matching over 10 bases. CDR3 length equals 15 residues. The V gene end was trimmed by 2 bases and the J gene end by 3 bases; junction bases not matched to a gene: 1. Germline values: CDR1 SGHNT, CDR2 YENEEA. The CDR3 sequence is CASSLRTSGYNEQFF. The DNA of the CDR3 is TGTGCCAGCAGCTTAAGGACTAGCGGCTACAATGAGCAGTTCTTC.

The chain joins TRBV28 to TRBJ1-3; 7 bases line up with TRBD1. Germline V lookup: CDR1 MDHEN, CDR2 SYDVKM. The ends lost 6 bases at V and 1 base at J; junction bases unmatched: 3. This CDR3 is 14 amino acids long. Here the CDR3 reads CASRTGPSGNTIYF. In nucleotides, the CDR3 is TGTGCCAGCAGGACAGGGCCTTCTGGAAACACCATATATTTT.

This sequence joins TRBV7-2 and TRBJ1-2, with a possible D match to TRBD1 (5 bases). Trimming pared 2 bases from V and 5 bases from J, leaving 21 bases between. Germline CDR1 SGHTA, CDR2 FQGNSA. The length of the CDR3 is 17 residues. The CDR3 DNA is TGTGCCAGCAGCTTATACCGAGGTGCCGGGGGAGAGTATGGCTACACCTTC. It translates to CASSLYRGAGGEYGYTF.

CDR3 amino acids: CASSGISGLPRANSYNEQFF. The CDR3 nucleotides read TGTGCCAGCAGTGGAATATCGGGACTCCCAAGGGCCAACTCCTACAATGAGCAGTTCTTC. This chain connects TRBV6-1 to TRBJ2-1; possible D gene TRBD2, 6 bases. Trimming took 4 bases from V and 0 from J, leaving 25 bases between them. Germline V gives CDR1 MNHNS, CDR2 SASEGT. This CDR3 spans 20 amino acids.

The chain couples TRBV2 to TRBJ2-1; 7 nucleotides line up with TRBD1. Germline lookup yields CDR1 SNHLY and CDR2 FYNNEI. The J segment lost 1 base and the V segment lost 6 bases, leaving 6 bases of the junction unmatched. This CDR3 region has 15 residues. The CDR3 sequence: CASRPGQYSYNEQFF. The CDR3 bases are TGTGCCAGCAGGCCGGGACAGTATTCCTACAATGAGCAGTTCTTC.

The chain joins TRBV6-1 to TRBJ2-5; D not certain. This CDR3 is built from 15 residues. Germline CDR1 and CDR2: MNHNS and SASEGT. Trimming removed 6 bases at V and 0 bases at J, with 14 bases between. CDR3 nucleotide sequence: TGTGCCAGCAGGTTTGTACACACATACCAAGAGACCCAGTACTTC. It yields the protein CASRFVHTYQETQYF.

With respect to this clone: Different DNA sequences within this sample yield the same CDR3. This sequence joins TRBV15 and TRBJ2-7; maybe TRBD1 (5 bases). The CDR3 is made up of 13 amino acids. V was pared by 1 base and J by 3 bases, with 7 bases between. Germline CDR1 is LNHNV and CDR2 is YYDKDF (reference sequence). The CDR3 is CATSRGTNYEQYF. CDR3 DNA: TGTGCCACCAGCAGAGGGACAAACTACGAGCAGTACTTC.

The CDR3 nucleotides read TGCGCCAGCAGCCGAGGGGCCTCGAACACCGGGGAGCTGTTTTTT. This encodes CASSRGASNTGELFF. The rearrangement links TRBV5-1 to TRBJ2-2, with D perhaps assigned TRBD1 or TRBD2 (5 bases each). CDR1 is SGHRS and CDR2 is YFSETQ in the germline V gene. This CDR3 is 15 amino acids long. The germline V and J ends were trimmed by 4 bases and 0 bases, with 10 bases remaining between them. Together with reference TRBV5-1 and TRBJ2-2, the CDR3 gives the full variable domain: KAGVTQTPRYLIKTRGQQVTLSCSPISGHRSVSWYQQTPGQGLQFLFEYFSETQRNKGNFPGRFSGRQFSNSRSEMNVSTLELGDSALYLCASSRGASNTGELFFGEGSRLTVL.

This clone appeared a few times. This rearrangement joins TRBV19 to TRBJ2-1, with TRBD2 identical over 12 bases. Germline-derived CDR1 and CDR2 are LNHDA and SQIVND (reference sequence). After removal of 4 bases from V and 6 bases from J, the junction contained 13 bases not matched to a gene. The length of the CDR3 is 18 residues. The CDR3 DNA reads TGTGCCAGTAGTACCTATATGGCCCCTAGCGGGAGGGCCAATGAGCAGTTCTTC. Its protein product is CASSTYMAPSGRANEQFF.

This sequence joins TRBV28 and TRBJ2-7; D might be TRBD2 (5 bases). CDR1 and CDR2 (germline): MDHEN, SYDVKM. The ends were cut back, 7 bases at V and 0 bases at J, with 13 bases in the middle. This CDR3 region has 14 residues. This chain's CDR3 is CASISPGSSYEQYF. For the CDR3, the DNA is TGTGCCAGCATCTCCCCGGGGAGCTCCTACGAGCAGTACTTC.